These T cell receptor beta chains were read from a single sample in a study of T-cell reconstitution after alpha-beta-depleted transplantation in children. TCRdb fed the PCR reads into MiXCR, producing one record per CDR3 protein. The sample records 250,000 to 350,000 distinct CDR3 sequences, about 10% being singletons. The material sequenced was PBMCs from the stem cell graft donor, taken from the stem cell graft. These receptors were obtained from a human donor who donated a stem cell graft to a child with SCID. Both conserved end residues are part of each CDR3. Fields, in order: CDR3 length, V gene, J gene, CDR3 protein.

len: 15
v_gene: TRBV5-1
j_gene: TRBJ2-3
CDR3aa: CASSVSGPSTDTQYF

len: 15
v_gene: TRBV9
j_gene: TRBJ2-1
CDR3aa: CASSVVGNPASEQFF

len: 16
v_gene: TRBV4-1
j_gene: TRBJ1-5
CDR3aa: CASSLEQGANNQPQHF

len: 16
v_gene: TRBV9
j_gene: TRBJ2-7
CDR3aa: CASSVGAGARSYEQYF

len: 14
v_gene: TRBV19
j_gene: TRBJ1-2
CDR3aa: CASRRGRETYGYTF

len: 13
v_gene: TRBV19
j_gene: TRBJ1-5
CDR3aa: CASSIAPNQPQHF

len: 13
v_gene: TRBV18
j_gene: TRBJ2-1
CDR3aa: CASSPQGANEQFF

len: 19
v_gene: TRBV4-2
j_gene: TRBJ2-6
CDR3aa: CASSQDGRDRASGANVLTF

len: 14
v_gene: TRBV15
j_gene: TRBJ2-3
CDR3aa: CATSSWGSTDTQYF

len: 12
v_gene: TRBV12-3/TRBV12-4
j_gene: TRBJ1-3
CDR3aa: CASSLVGATIYF

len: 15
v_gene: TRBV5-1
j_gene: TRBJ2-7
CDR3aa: CASSYWTGGSYEQYF

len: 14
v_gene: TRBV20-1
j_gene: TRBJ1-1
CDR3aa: CSARDPRTGSEAFF

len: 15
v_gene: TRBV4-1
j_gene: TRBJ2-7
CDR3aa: CASSQARGSSYEQYF

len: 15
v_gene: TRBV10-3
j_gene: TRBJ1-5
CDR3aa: CAISESWGGDQPQHF

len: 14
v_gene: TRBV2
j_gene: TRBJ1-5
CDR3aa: CALSGDNSNQPQHF

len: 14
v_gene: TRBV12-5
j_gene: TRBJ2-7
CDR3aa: CASCPDSGNYEQYF

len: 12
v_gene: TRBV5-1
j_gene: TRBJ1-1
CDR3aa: CASSLVEGQAFF

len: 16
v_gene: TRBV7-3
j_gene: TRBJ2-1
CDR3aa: CASSITSGGSYNEQFF

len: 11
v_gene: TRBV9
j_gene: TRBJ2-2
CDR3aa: CASLGGGELFF

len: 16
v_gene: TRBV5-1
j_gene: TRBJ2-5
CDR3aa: CASSPQTPSRLETQYF

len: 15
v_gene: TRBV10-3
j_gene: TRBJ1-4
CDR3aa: CAISESAGAGEKLFF

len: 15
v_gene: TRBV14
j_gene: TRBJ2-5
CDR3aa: CASSSAGGVQETQYF

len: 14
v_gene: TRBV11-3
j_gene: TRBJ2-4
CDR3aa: CASSSARGQNIQYF

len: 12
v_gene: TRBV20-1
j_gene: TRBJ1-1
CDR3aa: CSAGQVNTEAFF

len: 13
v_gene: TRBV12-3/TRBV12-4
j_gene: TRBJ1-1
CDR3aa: CASIGWGDTEAFF

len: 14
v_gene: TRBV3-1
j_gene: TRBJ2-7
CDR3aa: CASSQWDRAYEQYF

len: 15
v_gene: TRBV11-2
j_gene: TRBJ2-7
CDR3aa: CASSSWGRPPYEQYF

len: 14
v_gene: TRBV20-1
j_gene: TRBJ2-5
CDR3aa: CSATSGGEWETQYF

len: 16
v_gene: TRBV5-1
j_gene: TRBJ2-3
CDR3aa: CASSLGGRPPSDTQYF

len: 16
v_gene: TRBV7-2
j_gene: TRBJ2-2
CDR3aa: CASSSTGDPNTGELFF

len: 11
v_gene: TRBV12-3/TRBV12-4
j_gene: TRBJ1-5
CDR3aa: CASSREGPQHF

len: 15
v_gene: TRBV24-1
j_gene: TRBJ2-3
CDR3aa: CATSDSGQSTDTQYF

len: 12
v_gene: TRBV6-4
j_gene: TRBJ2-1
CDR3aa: CARRREDNEQFF

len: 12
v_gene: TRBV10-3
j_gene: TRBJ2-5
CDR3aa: CAISDPDATQYF

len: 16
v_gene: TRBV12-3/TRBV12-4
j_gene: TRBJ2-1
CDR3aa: CASVKGSDRGSNEQFF

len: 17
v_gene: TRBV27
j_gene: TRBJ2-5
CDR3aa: CASSPLGDMQGQETQYF

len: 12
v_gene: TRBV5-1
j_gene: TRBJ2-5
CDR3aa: CASSLGMETQYF

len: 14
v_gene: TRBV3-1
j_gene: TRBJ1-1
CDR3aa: CASSQDRGWSEAFF

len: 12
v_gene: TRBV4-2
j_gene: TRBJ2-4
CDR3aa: CASSRTAEAQYF

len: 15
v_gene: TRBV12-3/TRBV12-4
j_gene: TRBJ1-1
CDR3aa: CASSLAPMVTTEAFF

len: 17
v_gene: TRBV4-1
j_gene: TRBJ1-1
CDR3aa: CASSPLGLTGRYTEAFF

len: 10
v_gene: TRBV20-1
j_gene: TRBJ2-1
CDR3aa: CSAAYNEQFF

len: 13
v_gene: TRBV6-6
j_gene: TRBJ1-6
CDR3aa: CASRRQGNSPLHF

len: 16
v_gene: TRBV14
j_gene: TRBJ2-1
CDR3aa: CASSQSLAPDYNEQFF

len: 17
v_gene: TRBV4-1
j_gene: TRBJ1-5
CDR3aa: CASSQGDRQGGNQPQHF

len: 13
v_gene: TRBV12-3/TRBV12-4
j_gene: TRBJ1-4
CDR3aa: CASSLATGEKLFF

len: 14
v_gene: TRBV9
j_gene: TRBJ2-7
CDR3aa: CASSARGQGYEQYF

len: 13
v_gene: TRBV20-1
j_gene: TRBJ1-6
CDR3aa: CSATTGDLGVSHF

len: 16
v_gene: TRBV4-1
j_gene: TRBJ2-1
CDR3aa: CASSTRTGRPYNEQFF

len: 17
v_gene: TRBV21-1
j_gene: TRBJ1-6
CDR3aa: CASKTDGVIWDNSPLHF

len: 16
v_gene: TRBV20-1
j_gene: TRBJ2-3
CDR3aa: CSARDFGGEYTDTQYF

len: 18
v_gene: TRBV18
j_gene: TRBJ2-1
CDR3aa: CASSGGTSGGNSYNEQFF

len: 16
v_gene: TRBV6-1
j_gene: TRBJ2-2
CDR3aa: CANSPSRAWSTGELFF